The rows below give T cell receptor beta chains drawn from one sample of a study of beta chain features in type 1 diabetes. Only in-frame clones appear in the TCRdb table, and some are missing; sequencing was by immunoSEQ multiplex PCR. The sample contains some 400,000 clones, approximately 16% of which appear only once. Sequenced material: naive CD4+ T cells from blood. Receptor source: a woman between 18 and 29 years old in good health. Both conserved end residues are part of each CDR3. D genes are given only for firm matches. Clone size appears in some rows only: once, few, many, or a class for an expanded clone.

D gene	V gene	clone size	J gene	CDR3 DNA	CDR3 protein
NA	TRBV5-1	few	TRBJ2-7	TGCGCCAGCAGCTTGGACAGGGTCTACGAGCAGTACTTC	CASSLDRVYEQYF
NA	TRBV25-1	few	TRBJ2-7	TGTGCCAGCAGTGACCACAGGCCACAGGCCACCTACGAGCAGTACTTC	CASSDHRPQATYEQYF
NA	TRBV5-1	NA	TRBJ2-3	TGCGCCAGCAGCTTGGCGGCTAGCGGCACAGATACGCAGTATTTT	CASSLAASGTDTQYF
TRBD2	TRBV5-1	NA	TRBJ2-5	TGCGCCAGCAGTTCCCGGAGTAGCGGGAAAGAGACCCAGTACTTC	CASSSRSSGKETQYF
NA	TRBV7-9	few	TRBJ1-2	TGTGCCAGCAGCCAGGGAGGGATCCGAGAAGATGGCTACACCTTC	CASSQGGIREDGYTF
TRBD2	TRBV5-1	NA	TRBJ2-7	TGCGCCAGCAGCTTGGCCGGGACTAGCGGCTACGAGCAGTACTTC	CASSLAGTSGYEQYF
NA	TRBV7-9	few	TRBJ2-7	TGTGCCAGCAGTAGGGAGGCCAGAGGTAGTCCCTACGAGCAGTACTTC	CASSREARGSPYEQYF
TRBD1	TRBV29-1	few	TRBJ1-2	TGCAGCGTTGCGACAGGGCGGGCCGGCTACACCTTC	CSVATGRAGYTF
TRBD2	TRBV5-4	NA	TRBJ2-2	TGTGCCAGCAGCTCACCGGGACTAGCGGGACCGGGCGGGGAGCTGTTTTTT	CASSSPGLAGPGGELFF
NA	TRBV27	NA	TRBJ2-7	TGTGCCAGCAGTCCGGGGACTGTCTCCTACGAGCAGTACTTC	CASSPGTVSYEQYF
TRBD2	TRBV14	NA	TRBJ2-1	TGTGCCAGCAGCCAAGGAAGCGGGAGGCGACACAATGAGCAGTTCTTC	CASSQGSGRRHNEQFF
NA	TRBV5-1	NA	TRBJ1-4	TGCGCCAGCAGCTTGTTCGGGGGACCCGCAACTAATGAAAAACTGTTTTTT	CASSLFGGPATNEKLFF
NA	TRBV11-2	NA	TRBJ2-7	TGTGCCAGCAGCGCGATGCGACTAGACCACGAGCAGTACTTC	CASSAMRLDHEQYF
NA	TRBV7-9	few	TRBJ2-1	TGTGCCAGCAGTTCATACATCCACCCCAATGAGCAGTTCTTC	CASSSYIHPNEQFF
NA	TRBV19	NA	TRBJ2-5	TGTGCCAGTAGTCCGACGGACTGGAATCAAGAGACCCAGTACTTC	CASSPTDWNQETQYF
TRBD2	TRBV7-3	NA	TRBJ2-1	TGTGCCAGCAGCCCTACTAGCGGGGGGAGAGGTGAGCAGTTCTTC	CASSPTSGGRGEQFF
TRBD2	TRBV19	NA	TRBJ2-5	TGTGCCAGCTCGGGGGGACTAGCTTCGAGGGAGACCCAGTACTTC	CASSGGLASRETQYF
NA	TRBV7-2	NA	TRBJ2-1	TGTGCCAGCAGCTCGAGGGCAGGAATCAATGAGCAGTTCTTC	CASSSRAGINEQFF
NA	TRBV18	few	TRBJ2-1	TGTGCCAGCTCACCTCTCGGGGGTCACAATGAGCAGTTCTTC	CASSPLGGHNEQFF
TRBD1	TRBV5-8	few	TRBJ1-2	TGTGCCAGCAGCTCCGGACAGGGGGCAATATATGGCTACACCTTC	CASSSGQGAIYGYTF